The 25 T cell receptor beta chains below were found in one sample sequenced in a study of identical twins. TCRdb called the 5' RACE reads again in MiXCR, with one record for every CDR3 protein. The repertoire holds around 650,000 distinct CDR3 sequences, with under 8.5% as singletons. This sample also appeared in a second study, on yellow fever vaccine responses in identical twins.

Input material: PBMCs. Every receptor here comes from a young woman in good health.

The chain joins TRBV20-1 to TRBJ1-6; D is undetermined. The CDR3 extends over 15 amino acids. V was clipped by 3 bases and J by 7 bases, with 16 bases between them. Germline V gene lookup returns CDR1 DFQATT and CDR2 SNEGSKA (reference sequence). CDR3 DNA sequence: TGCAGTGCTAGGAAGACGGGGTCTTCAAATTCACCCCTCCACTTT. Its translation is CSARKTGSSNSPLHF.

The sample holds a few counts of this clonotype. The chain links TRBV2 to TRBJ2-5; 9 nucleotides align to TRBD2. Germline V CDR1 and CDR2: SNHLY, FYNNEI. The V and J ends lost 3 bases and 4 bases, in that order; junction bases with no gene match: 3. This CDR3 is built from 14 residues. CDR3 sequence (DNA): TGTGCCAGCAGTGAGGGAGCGGGAGGAGAGACCCAGTACTTC. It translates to CASSEGAGGETQYF. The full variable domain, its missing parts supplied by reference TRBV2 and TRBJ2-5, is EPEVTQTPSHQVTQMGQEVILRCVPISNHLYFYWYRQILGQKVEFLVSFYNNEISEKSEIFDDQFSVERPDGSNFTLKIRSTKLEDSAMYFCASSEGAGGETQYFGPGTRLLVL.

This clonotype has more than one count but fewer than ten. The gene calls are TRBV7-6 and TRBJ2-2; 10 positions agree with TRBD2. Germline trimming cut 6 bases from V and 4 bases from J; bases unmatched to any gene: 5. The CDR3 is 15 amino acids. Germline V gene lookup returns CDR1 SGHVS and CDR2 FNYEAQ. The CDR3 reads CASRKSSGSTGELFF. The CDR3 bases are TGTGCCAGCAGGAAATCTAGCGGGAGCACCGGGGAGCTGTTTTTT.

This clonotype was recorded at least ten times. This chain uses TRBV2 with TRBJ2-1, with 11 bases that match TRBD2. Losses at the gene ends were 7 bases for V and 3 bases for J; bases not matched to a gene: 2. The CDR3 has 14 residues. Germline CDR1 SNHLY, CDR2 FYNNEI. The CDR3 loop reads CASTGLADYNEQFF. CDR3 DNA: TGTGCCAGCACGGGACTAGCGGACTACAATGAGCAGTTCTTC. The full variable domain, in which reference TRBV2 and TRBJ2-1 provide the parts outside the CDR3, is EPEVTQTPSHQVTQMGQEVILRCVPISNHLYFYWYRQILGQKVEFLVSFYNNEISEKSEIFDDQFSVERPDGSNFTLKIRSTKLEDSAMYFCASTGLADYNEQFFGPGTRLTVL.

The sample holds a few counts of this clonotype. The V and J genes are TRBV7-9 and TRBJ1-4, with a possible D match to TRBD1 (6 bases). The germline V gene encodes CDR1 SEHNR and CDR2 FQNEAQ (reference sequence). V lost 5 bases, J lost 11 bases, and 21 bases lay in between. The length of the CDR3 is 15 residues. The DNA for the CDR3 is TGTGCCAGCAGCCCAGGGGAGGGGCGCAAGGGGAAACTGTTTTTT. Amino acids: CASSPGEGRKGKLFF. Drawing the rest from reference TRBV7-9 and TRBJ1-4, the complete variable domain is DTGVSQNPRHKITKRGQNVTFRCDPISEHNRLYWYRQTLGQGPEFLTYFQNEAQLEKSRLLSDRFSAERPKGSFSTLEIQRTEQGDSAMYLCASSPGEGRKGKLFFGSGTQLSVL.

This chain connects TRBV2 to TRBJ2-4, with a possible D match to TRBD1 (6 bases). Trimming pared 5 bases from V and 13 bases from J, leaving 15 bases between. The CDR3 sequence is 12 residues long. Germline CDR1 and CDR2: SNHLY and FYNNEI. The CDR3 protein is CASSQTGSLQYF. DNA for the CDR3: TGTGCCAGCAGTCAAACAGGGTCTCTGCAGTACTTC.

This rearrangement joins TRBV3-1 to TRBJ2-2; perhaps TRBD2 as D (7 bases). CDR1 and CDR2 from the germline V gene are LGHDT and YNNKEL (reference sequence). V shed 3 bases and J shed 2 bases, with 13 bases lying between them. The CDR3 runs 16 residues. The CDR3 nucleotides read TGTGCCAGCAGCCAGATACAGGGACTAAACACCGGGGAGCTGTTTTTT. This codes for CASSQIQGLNTGELFF.

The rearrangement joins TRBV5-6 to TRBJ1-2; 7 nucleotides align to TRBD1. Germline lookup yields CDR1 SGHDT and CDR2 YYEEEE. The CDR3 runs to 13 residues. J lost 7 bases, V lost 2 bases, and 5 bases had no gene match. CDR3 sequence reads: CASSFEGALGYTF. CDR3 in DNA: TGTGCCAGCAGCTTCGAGGGGGCTCTTGGCTACACCTTC. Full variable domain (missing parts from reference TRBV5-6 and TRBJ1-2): DAGVTQSPTHLIKTRGQQVTLRCSPKSGHDTVSWYQQALGQGPQFIFQYYEEEERQRGNFPDRFSGHQFPNYSSELNVNALLLGDSALYLCASSFEGALGYTFGSGTRLTVV.

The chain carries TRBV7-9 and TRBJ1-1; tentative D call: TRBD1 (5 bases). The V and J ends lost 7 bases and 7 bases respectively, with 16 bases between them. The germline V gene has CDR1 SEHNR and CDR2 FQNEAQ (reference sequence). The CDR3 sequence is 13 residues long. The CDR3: CASTLSQGNEAFF. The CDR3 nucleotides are TGTGCCAGCACCCTTTCGCAGGGAAATGAAGCTTTCTTT.

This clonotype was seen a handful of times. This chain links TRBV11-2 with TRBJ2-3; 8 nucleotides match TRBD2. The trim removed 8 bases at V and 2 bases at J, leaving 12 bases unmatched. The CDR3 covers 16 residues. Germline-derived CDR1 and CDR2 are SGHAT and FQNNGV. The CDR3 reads CASGNPAGGLTDTQYF. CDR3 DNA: TGTGCCAGCGGAAACCCGGCGGGAGGACTCACAGATACGCAGTATTTT.

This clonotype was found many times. The CDR3 sequence: CSAGLRQETQYF. The CDR3 coding sequence is TGCAGTGCGGGTTTGCGCCAAGAGACCCAGTACTTC. The chain carries TRBV20-1 and TRBJ2-5; D call uncertain. This CDR3 has 12 residues. The germline V and J ends were trimmed by 6 bases and 1 base, with 9 bases remaining between them. Germline V gives CDR1 DFQATT, CDR2 SNEGSKA (reference sequence).

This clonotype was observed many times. The CDR3 region has the DNA TGCGCCAGCAGCCCAAAAGGAGGCTCCTACAATGAGCAGTTCTTC. This codes for CASSPKGGSYNEQFF. This chain uses TRBV5-1 with TRBJ2-1, with a weak D call TRBD2 (5 bases). Germline loops: CDR1 SGHRS, CDR2 YFSETQ. This CDR3 is built from 15 residues. Trimming shortened V by 4 bases and J by 0 bases, and 11 bases separated the two germline ends.

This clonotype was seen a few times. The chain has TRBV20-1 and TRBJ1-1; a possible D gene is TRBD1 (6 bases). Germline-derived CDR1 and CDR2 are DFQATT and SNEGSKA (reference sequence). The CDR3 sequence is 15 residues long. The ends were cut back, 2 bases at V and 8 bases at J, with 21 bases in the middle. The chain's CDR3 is CSARMGGVGASEAFF. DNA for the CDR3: TGCAGTGCTAGAATGGGGGGCGTGGGCGCTTCAGAAGCTTTCTTT.

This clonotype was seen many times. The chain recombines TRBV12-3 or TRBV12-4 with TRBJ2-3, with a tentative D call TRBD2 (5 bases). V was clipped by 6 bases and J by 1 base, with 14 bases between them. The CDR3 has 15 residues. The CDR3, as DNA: TGTGCCAGCAGGAAGGACGGGGTGGGCACAGATACGCAGTATTTT. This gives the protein CASRKDGVGTDTQYF.

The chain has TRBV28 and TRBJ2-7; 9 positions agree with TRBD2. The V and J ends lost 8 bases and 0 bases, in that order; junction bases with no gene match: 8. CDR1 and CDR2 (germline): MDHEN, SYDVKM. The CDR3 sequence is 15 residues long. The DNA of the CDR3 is TGTGCCAGCGTCGAGAGCGGGAGGAACTCCTACGAGCAGTACTTC. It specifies CASVESGRNSYEQYF.

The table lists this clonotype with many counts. Here the CDR3 DNA reads TGTGCCAGCAGTGACCCGACTAGCGGGAGTACGAACACCGGGGAGCTGTTTTTT. It specifies CASSDPTSGSTNTGELFF. The chain has TRBV2 and TRBJ2-2; 12 nucleotides line up with TRBD2. Germline V lookup: CDR1 SNHLY, CDR2 FYNNEI. This CDR3 contains 18 residues. The junction had 5 bases not matched to a gene; V was cut back by 3 bases and J by 0 bases.

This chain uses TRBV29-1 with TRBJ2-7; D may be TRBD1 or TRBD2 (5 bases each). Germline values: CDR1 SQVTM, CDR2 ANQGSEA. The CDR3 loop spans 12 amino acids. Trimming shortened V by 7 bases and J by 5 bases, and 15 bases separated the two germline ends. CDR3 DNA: TGCAGCGCGGGGCCCTCCAAGAACGAGCAGTACTTC. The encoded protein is CSAGPSKNEQYF.

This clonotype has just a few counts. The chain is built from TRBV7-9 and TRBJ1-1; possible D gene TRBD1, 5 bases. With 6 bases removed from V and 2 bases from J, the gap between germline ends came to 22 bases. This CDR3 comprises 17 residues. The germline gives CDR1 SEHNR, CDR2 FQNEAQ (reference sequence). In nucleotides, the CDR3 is TGTGCCAGCAGGACCGCTTTGGGGCAGGGAGTTAACACTGAAGCTTTCTTT. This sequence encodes CASRTALGQGVNTEAFF. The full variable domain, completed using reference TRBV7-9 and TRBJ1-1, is DTGVSQNPRHKITKRGQNVTFRCDPISEHNRLYWYRQTLGQGPEFLTYFQNEAQLEKSRLLSDRFSAERPKGSFSTLEIQRTEQGDSAMYLCASRTALGQGVNTEAFFGQGTRLTVV.

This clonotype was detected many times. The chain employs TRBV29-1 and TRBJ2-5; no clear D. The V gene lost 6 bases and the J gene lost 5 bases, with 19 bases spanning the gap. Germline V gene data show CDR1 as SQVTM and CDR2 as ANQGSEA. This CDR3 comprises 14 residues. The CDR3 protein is CSVRLGRAWETQYF. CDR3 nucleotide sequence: TGCAGCGTCCGATTAGGACGCGCATGGGAGACCCAGTACTTC.

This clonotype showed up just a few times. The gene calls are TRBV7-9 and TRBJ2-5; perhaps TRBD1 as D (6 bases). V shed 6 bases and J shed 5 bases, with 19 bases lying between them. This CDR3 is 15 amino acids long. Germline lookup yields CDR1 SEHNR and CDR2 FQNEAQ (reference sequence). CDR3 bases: TGTGCCAGCAGTTCCTGGGACACCTTGGGGGAGACCCAGTACTTC. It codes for CASSSWDTLGETQYF.

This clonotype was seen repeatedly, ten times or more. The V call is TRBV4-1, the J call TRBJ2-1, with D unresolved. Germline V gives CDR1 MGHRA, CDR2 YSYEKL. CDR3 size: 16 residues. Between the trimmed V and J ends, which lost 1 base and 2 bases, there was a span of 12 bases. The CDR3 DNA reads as TGCGCCAGCAGCCAAGTAGATCTGATAACCTACAATGAGCAGTTCTTC. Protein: CASSQVDLITYNEQFF.

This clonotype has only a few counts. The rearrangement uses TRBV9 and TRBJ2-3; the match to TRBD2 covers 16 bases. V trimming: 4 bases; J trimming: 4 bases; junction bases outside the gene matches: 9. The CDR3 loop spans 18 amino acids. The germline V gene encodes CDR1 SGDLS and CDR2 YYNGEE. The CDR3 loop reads CASSPGTSGGARSDTQYF. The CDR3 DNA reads TGTGCCAGCAGCCCGGGGACTAGCGGGGGGGCCAGGTCAGATACGCAGTATTTT.

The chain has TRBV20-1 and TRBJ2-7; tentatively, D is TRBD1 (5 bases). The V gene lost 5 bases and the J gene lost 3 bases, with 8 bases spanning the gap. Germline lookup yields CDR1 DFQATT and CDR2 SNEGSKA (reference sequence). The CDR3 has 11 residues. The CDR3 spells CSASDNYEQYF. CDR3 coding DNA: TGCAGTGCTTCGGACAACTACGAGCAGTACTTC.

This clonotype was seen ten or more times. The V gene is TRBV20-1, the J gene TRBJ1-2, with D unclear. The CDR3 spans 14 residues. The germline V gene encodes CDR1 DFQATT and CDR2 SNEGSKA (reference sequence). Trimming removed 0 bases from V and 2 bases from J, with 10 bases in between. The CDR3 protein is CSARDGTANYGYTF. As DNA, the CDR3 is TGCAGTGCTAGAGATGGAACAGCGAACTATGGCTACACCTTC.

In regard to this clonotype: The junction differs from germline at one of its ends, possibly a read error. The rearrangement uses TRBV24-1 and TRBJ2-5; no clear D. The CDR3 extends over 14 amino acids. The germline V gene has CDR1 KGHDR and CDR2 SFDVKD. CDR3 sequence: CATSALRREETQYF. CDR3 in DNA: TGTGCCACCAGTGCTTTGCGCCGTGAGGAGACCCAGTACTTC.